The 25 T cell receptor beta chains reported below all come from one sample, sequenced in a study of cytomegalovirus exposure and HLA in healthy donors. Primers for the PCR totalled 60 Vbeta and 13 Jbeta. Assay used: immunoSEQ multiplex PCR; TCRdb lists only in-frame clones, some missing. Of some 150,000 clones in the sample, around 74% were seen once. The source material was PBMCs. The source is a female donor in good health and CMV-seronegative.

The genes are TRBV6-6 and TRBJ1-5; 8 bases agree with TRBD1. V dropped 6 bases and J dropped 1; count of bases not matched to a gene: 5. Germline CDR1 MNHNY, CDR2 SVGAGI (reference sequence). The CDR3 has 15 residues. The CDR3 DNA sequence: TGTGCCAGCAGCGGACAGGGTTTAAGCAATCAGCCCCAGCATTTT. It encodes CASSGQGLSNQPQHF.

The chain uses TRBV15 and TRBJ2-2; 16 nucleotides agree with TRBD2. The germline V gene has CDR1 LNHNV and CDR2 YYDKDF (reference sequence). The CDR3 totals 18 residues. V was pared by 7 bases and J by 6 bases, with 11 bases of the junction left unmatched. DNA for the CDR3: TGTGCCACCACCGACGGGGGGGGACTAGCGGGGGGGTCCGGGGAGCTGTTTTTT. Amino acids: CATTDGGGLAGGSGELFF. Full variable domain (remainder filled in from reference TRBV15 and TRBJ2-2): DAMVIQNPRYQVTQFGKPVTLSCSQTLNHNVMYWYQQKSSQAPKLLFHYYDKDFNNEADTPDNFQSRRPNTSFCFLDIRSPGLGDTAMYLCATTDGGGLAGGSGELFFGEGSRLTVL.

The CDR3 DNA is TGCGCCAGCAGCCAAGTCTTCTCCGGTAATCAGCCCCAGCATTTT. This translates into CASSQVFSGNQPQHF. This chain joins TRBV4-3 and TRBJ1-5, with D hard to call. CDR3 length: 15 residues. The germline V and J ends were trimmed by 1 base and 4 bases, with 11 bases remaining between them. Germline loops: CDR1 LGHNA, CDR2 YSLEER.

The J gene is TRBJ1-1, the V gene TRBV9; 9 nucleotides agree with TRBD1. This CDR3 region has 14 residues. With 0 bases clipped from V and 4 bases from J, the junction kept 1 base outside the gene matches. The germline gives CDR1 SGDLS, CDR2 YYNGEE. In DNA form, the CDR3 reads TGTGCCAGCAGCGTAGAGGGACAGGGCACTGAAGCTTTCTTT. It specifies CASSVEGQGTEAFF.

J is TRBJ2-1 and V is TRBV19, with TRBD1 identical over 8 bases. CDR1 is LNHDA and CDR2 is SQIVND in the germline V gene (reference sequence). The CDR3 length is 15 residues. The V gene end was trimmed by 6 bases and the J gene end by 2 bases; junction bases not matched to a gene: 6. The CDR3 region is CASSRQGSPYNEQFF. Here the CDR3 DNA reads TGTGCCAGTAGCAGACAGGGGTCCCCCTACAATGAGCAGTTCTTC.

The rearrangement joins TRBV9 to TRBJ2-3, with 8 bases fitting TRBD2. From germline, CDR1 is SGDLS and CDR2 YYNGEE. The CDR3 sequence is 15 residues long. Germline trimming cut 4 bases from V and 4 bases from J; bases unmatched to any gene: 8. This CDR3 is CASSTAGAWADTQYF. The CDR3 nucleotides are TGTGCCAGCAGCACAGCGGGGGCTTGGGCAGATACGCAGTATTTT.

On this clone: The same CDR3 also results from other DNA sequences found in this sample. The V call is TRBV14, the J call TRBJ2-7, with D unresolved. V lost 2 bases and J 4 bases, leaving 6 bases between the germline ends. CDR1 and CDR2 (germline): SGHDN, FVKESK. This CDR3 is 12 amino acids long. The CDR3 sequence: CASSQLSYEQYF. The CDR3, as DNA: TGTGCCAGCAGCCAACTATCGTACGAGCAGTACTTC.

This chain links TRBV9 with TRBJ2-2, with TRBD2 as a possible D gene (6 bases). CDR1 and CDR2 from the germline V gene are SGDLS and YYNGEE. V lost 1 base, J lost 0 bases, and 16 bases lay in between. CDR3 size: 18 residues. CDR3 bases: TGTGCCAGCAGCGTAATCGGGAGACGAATCGCGAACACCGGGGAGCTGTTTTTT. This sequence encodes CASSVIGRRIANTGELFF.

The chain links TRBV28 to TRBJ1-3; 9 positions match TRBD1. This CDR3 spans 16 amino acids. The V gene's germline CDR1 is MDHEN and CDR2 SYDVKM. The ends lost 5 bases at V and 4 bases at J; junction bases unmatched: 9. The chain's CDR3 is CASSSSGTGTGNTIYF. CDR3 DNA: TGTGCCAGCAGTAGCTCCGGGACAGGGACGGGAAACACCATATATTTT. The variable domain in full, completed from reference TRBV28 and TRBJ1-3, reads DVKVTQSSRYLVKRTGEKVFLECVQDMDHENMFWYRQDPGLGLRLIYFSYDVKMKEKGDIPEGYSVSREKKERFSLILESASTNQTSMYLCASSSSGTGTGNTIYFGEGSWLTVV.

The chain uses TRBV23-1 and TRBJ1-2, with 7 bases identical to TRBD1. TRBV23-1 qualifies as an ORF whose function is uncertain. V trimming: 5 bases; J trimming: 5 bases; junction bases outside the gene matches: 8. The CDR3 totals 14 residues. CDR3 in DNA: TGCGCCAGCAGTATCAGACAGGGACAATATGGCTACACCTTC. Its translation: CASSIRQGQYGYTF.

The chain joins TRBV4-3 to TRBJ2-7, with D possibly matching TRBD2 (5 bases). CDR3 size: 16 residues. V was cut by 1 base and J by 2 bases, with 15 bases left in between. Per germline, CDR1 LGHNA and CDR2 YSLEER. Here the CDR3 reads CASSQVYRDPTYEQYF. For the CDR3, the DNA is TGCGCCAGCAGCCAAGTGTACCGGGATCCCACCTACGAGCAGTACTTC.

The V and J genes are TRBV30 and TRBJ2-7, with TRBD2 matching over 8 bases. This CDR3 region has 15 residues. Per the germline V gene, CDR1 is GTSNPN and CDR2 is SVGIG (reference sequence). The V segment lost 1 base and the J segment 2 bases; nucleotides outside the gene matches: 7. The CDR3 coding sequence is TGTGCCTGGAGTGGAGCAGCGGGGGTTGCCTACGAGCAGTACTTC. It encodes CAWSGAAGVAYEQYF.

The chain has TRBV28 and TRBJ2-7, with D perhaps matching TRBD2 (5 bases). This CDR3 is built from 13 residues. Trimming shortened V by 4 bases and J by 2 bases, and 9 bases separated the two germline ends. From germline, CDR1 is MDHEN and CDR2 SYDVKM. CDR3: CASSSGFPYEQYF. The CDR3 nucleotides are TGTGCCAGCAGTTCGGGATTCCCCTACGAGCAGTACTTC.

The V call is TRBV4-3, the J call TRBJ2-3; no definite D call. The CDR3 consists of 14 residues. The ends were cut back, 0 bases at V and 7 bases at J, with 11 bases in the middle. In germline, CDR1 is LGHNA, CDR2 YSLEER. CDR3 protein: CASSQDIALNTQYF. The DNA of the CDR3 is TGCGCCAGCAGCCAAGATATAGCCCTAAATACGCAGTATTTT.

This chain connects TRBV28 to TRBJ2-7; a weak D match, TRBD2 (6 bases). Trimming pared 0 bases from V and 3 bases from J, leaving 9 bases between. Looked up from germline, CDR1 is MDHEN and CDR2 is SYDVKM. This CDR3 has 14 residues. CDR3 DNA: TGTGCCAGCAGTTTATGGGGGGGACTCTACGAGCAGTACTTC. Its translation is CASSLWGGLYEQYF.

For the CDR3, the DNA is TGTGCCAGCGATAGGGGGCTGAGGTATGGCTACACCTTC. Protein: CASDRGLRYGYTF. The rearrangement links TRBV5-6 to TRBJ1-2, with TRBD1 matching over 7 bases. This CDR3 has 13 amino acids. V was clipped by 7 bases and J by 5 bases; unmatched bases: 8. Germline CDR1 and CDR2: SGHDT and YYEEEE.

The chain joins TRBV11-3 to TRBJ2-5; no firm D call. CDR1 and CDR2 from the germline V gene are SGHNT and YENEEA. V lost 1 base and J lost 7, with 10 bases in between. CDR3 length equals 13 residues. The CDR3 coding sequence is TGTGCCAGCAGCTTAGTCAGCCTAGGGACCCAGTACTTC. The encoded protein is CASSLVSLGTQYF. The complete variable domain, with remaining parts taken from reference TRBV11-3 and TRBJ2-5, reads EAGVVQSPRYKIIEKKQPVAFWCNPISGHNTLYWYLQNLGQGPELLIRYENEEAVDDSQLPKDRFSAERLKGVDSTLKIQPAELGDSAVYLCASSLVSLGTQYFGPGTRLLVL.

DNA of the CDR3: TGTGCCAGCAGTGTGGAGACAGACTCCTACGAGCAGTACTTC. It codes for CASSVETDSYEQYF. This chain uses TRBV6-1 with TRBJ2-7; D is perhaps TRBD1 (5 bases). The V gene's germline CDR1 is MNHNS and CDR2 SASEGT. Trimming took off 4 bases at V and 0 bases at J, with 10 bases between the two ends. The CDR3 contains 14 residues.

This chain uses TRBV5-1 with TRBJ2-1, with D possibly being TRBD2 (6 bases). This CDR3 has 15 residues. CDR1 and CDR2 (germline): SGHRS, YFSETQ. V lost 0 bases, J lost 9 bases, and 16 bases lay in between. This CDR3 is CASSLEGGKSSEQFF. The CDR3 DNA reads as TGCGCCAGCAGCTTGGAGGGAGGTAAATCGAGTGAGCAGTTCTTC.

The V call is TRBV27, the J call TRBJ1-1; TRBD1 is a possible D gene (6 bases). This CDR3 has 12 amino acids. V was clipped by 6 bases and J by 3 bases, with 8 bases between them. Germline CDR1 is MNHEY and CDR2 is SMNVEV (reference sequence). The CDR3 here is CASRTGYTEAFF. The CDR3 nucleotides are TGTGCCAGCAGAACAGGGTACACTGAAGCTTTCTTT.

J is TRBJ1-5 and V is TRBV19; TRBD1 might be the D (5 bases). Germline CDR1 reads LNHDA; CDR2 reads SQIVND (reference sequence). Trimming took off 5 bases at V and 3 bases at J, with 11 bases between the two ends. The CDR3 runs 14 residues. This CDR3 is CASSPGGANQPQHF. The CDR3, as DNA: TGTGCCAGTAGTCCGGGCGGGGCCAATCAGCCCCAGCATTTT.

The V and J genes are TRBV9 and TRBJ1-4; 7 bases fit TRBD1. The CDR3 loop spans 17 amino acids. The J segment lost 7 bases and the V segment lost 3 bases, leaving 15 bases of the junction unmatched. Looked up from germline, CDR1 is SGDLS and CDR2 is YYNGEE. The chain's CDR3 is CASSAERGQAVFEKLFF. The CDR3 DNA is TGTGCCAGCAGCGCCGAGAGAGGACAGGCCGTTTTTGAAAAACTGTTTTTT.

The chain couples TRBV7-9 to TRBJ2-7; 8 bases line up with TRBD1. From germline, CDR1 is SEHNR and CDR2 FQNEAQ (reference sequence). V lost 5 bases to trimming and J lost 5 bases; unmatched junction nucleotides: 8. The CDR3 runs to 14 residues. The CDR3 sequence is CASSRPAGGNEQYF. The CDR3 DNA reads TGTGCCAGCAGCCGTCCCGCAGGGGGCAACGAGCAGTACTTC.

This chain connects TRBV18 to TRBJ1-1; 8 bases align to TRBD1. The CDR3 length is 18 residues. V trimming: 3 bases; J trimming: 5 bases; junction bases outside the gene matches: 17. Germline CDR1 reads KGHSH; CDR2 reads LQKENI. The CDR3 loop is CASSPFLGQGRFGTEAFF. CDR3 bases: TGTGCCAGCTCACCTTTTCTTGGACAGGGACGGTTCGGGACTGAAGCTTTCTTT.

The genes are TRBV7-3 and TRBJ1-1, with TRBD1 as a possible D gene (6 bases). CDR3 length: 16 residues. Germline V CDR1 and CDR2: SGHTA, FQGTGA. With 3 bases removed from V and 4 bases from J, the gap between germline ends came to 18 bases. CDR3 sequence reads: CASSLNRAGESTEAFF. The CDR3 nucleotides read TGTGCCAGCAGCTTGAACAGGGCAGGAGAGAGCACTGAAGCTTTCTTT.